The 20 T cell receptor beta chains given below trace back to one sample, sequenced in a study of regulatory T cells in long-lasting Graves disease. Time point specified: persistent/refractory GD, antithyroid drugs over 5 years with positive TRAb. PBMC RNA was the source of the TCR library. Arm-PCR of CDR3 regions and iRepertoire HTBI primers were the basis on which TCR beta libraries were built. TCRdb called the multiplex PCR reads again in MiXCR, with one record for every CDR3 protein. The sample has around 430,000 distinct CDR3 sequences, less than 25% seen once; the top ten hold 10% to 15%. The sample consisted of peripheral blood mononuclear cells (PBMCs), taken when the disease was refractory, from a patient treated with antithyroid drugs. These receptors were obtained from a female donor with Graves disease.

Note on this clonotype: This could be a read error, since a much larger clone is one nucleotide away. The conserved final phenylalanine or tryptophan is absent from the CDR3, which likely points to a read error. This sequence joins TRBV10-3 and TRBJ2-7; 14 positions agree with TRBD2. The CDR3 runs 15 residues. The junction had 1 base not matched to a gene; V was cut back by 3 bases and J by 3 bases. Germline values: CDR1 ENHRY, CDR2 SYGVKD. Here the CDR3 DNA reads TGTGCCATCAGTGACGGACTAGCGGGAGGCTACGAGCAGTACTCC. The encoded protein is CAISDGLAGGYEQYS.

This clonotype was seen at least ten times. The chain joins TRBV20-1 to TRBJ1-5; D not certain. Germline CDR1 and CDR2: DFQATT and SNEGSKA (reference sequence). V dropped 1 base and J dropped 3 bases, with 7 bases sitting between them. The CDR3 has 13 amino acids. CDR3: CSARGTINQPQHF. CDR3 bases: TGCAGTGCTAGAGGGACCATCAATCAGCCCCAGCATTTT.

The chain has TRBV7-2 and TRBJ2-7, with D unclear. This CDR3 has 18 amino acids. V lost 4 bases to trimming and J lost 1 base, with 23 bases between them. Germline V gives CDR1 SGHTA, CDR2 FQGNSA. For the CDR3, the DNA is TGTGCCAGCAGCTCAAGATTAACACAGTCGCAATTTTCCTACGAGCAGTACTTC. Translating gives CASSSRLTQSQFSYEQYF.

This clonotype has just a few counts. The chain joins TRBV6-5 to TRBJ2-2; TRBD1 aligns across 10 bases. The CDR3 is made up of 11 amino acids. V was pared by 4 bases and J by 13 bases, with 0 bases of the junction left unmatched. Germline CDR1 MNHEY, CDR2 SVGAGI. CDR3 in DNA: TGTGCCAGCAGTTGGGACAGGGGGCTGTTTTTT. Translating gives CASSWDRGLFF.

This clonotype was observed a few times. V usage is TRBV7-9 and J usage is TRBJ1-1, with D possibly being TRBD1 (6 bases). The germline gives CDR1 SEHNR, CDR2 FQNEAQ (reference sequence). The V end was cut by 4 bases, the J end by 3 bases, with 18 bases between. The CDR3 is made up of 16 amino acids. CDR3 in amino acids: CASSSSSQGWYTEAFF. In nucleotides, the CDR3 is TGTGCCAGCAGCTCCTCCTCACAGGGATGGTACACTGAAGCTTTCTTT.

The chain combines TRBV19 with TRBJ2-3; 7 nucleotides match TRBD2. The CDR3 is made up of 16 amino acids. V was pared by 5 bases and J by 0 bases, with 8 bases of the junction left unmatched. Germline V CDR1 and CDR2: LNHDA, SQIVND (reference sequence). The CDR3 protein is CASSPRGGASTDTQYF. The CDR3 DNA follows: TGTGCCAGTAGTCCCCGGGGAGGGGCTAGCACAGATACGCAGTATTTT.

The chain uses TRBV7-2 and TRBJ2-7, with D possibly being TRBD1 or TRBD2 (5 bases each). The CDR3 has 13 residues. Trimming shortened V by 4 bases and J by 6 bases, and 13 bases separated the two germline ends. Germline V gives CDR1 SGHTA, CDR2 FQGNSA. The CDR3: CASSWGRSGEQYF. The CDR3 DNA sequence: TGTGCCAGCAGCTGGGGACGGTCGGGCGAGCAGTACTTC.

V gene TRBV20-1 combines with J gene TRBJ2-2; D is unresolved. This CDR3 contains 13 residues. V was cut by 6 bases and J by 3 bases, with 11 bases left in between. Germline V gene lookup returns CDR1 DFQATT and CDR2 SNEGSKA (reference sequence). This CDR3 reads CSAKIDYTGELFF. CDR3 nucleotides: TGCAGTGCCAAGATTGACTACACCGGGGAGCTGTTTTTT.

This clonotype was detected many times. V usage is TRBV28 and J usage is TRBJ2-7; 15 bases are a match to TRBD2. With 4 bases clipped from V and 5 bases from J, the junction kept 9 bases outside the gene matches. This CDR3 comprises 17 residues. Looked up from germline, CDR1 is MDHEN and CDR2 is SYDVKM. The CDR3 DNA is TGTGCCAGCAGTTCGTCCGGGACTAGCGGGAGGCTCGACGAGCAGTACTTC. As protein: CASSSSGTSGRLDEQYF.

The CDR3 reads CASSPVEGYYGYTF. As DNA, the CDR3 is TGTGCCAGCAGCCCAGTAGAGGGCTACTATGGCTACACCTTC. The rearrangement joins TRBV7-2 to TRBJ1-2; D gene ambiguous. The germline CDR1 and CDR2 sequences are SGHTA and FQGNSA. Deletions cut 5 bases from V and 3 bases from J, with 13 bases between. The CDR3 is 14 residues long.

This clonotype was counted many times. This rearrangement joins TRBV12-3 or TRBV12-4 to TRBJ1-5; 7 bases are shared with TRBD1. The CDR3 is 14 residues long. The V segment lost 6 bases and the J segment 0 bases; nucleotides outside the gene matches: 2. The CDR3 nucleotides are TGTGCCAGCAGGAGACAGGGTAGCAATCAGCCCCAGCATTTT. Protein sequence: CASRRQGSNQPQHF.

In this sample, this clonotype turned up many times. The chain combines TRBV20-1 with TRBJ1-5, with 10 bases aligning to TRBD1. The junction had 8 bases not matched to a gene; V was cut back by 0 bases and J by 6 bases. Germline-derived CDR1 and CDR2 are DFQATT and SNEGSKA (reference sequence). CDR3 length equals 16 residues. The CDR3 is CSARDRQGASAQPQHF. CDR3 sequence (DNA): TGCAGTGCTAGAGATCGACAGGGGGCAAGTGCTCAGCCCCAGCATTTT.

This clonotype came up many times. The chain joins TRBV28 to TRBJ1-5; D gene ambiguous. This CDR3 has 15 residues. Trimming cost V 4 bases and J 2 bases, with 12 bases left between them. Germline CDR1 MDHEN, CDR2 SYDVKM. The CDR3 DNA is TGTGCCAGCAGTTCCCCCTTGGGAGGCAATCAGCCCCAGCATTTT. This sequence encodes CASSSPLGGNQPQHF.

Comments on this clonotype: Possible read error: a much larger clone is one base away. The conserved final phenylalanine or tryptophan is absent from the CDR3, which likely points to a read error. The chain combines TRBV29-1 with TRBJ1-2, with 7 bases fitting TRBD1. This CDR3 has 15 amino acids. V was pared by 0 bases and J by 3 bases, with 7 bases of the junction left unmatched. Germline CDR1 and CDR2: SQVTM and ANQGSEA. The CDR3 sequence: CSVEEEARGDYGYTS. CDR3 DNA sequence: TGCAGCGTTGAAGAGGAGGCCAGGGGGGACTATGGCTACACCTCC.

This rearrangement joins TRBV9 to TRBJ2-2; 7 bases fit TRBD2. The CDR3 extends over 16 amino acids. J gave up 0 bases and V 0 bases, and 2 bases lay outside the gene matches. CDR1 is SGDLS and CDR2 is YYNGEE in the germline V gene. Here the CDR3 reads CASSVAGGSNTGELFF. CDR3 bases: TGTGCCAGCAGCGTAGCGGGAGGTTCGAACACCGGGGAGCTGTTTTTT.

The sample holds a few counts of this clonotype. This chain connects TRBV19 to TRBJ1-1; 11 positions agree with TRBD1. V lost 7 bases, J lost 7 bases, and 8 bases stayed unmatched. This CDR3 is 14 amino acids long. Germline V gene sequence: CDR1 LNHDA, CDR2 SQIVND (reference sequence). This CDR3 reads CASKTGTGGIEAFF. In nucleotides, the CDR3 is TGTGCCAGTAAAACCGGGACAGGGGGGATTGAAGCTTTCTTT.

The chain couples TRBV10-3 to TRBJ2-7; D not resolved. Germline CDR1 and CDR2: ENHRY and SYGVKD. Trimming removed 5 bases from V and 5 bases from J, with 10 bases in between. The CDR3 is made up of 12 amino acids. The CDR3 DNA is TGTGCCATCAGTCCGGGTATAGACGAGCAGTACTTC. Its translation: CAISPGIDEQYF.

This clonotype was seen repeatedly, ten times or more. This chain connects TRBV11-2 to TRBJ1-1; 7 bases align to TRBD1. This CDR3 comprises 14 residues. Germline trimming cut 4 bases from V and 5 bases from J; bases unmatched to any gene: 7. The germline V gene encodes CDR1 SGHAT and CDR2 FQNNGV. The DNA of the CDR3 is TGTGCCAGCAGCTCCCCACAGGGGTGGACTGAAGCTTTCTTT. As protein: CASSSPQGWTEAFF.

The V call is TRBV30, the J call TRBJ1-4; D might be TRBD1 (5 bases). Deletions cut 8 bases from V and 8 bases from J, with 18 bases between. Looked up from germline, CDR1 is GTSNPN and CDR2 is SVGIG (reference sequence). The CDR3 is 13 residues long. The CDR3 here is CALPTVKAEKLFF. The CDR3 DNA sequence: TGTGCCCTACCGACAGTAAAGGCCGAAAAACTGTTTTTT.

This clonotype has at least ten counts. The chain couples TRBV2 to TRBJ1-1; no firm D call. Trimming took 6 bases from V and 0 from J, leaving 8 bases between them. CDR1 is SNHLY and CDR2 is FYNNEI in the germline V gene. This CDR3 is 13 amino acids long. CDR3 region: CASRAHLNTEAFF. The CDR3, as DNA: TGTGCCAGCAGAGCCCATCTGAACACTGAAGCTTTCTTT.